This T cell receptor beta chain is from a study of Tregs in tolerant kidney transplant recipients. Per the germline V gene, CDR1 is LNHNV and CDR2 is YYDKDF (reference sequence). The CDR3 totals 14 residues. Trimming removed 3 bases at V and 1 base at J, with 10 bases between. Concerning this clone itself: Its cognate antigen is unknown.

CD4+CD25+CD127- Tregs, CD4+CD25- non-Tregs, CD4 and CD8 cells were sorted. The method was immunoSEQ multiplex PCR; TCRdb's version includes in-frame clones alone and lacks a portion of them. The table has around 230,000 clones, approximately 84% seen once. Study outcomes and limitations: No direct test of biological reproducibility was done here. Tregs expanded with activated donor B cells seemed most donor-specific.

The sample consisted of CD4+ T cells from blood. The sequence was collected from a human donor in good health. This chain uses TRBV15 with TRBJ2-7, with D perhaps TRBD2 (6 bases). CDR3 region: CATSREGRSYEQYF. CDR3 DNA: TGTGCCACCAGCAGGGAGGGGAGGTCCTACGAGCAGTACTTC. Full variable domain (remainder filled in from reference TRBV15 and TRBJ2-7): DAMVIQNPRYQVTQFGKPVTLSCSQTLNHNVMYWYQQKSSQAPKLLFHYYDKDFNNEADTPDNFQSRRPNTSFCFLDIRSPGLGDTAMYLCATSREGRSYEQYFGPGTRLTVT.